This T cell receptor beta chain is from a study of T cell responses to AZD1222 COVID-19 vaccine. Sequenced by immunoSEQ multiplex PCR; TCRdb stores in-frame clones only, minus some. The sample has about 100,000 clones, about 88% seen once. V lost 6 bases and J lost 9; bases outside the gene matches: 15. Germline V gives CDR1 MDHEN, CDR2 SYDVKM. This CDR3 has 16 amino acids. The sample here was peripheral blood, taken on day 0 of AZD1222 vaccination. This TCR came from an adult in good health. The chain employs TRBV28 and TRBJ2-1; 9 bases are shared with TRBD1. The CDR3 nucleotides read TGTGCCAGCAGCCAGCTTGGGACAGGGTATGGGGGTGAGCAGTTCTTC. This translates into CASSQLGTGYGGEQFF.